These T cell receptor beta chains were read from a single sample in a study of T cells in Graves' hyperthyroidism and ophthalmopathy. Each CDR3 protein is one row after TCRdb ran MiXCR on the multiplex PCR reads. The data hold some 300,000 distinct CDR3 sequences, with around a fifth observed a single time. Sequencing input: blood. These receptors originate from a man aged 50-60 years with Graves' ophthalmopathy. CDR3s include the opening cysteine and the closing phenylalanine or tryptophan. The D gene is left open where the match is weak. Clone size is not always given. Where it is, it says once, few, many or a class for expanded clones.

>TRBV27|few|NA|TRBJ1-4
TGTGCCAGCAGTCCCTCCCGCGGGCCGGGGGAAAAACTGTTTTTT
CASSPSRGPGEKLFF
>TRBV28|many|NA|TRBJ1-1
TGTGCCAGCCAGGCGAACACTGAAGCTTTCTTT
CASQANTEAFF
>TRBV19|NA|NA|TRBJ1-2
TGTGCCAGTAGTACCGGAGGGGGAGATAACACCTTC
CASSTGGGDNTF
>TRBV29-1|few|NA|TRBJ2-1
TGCAGCGTTGAACTAATCGAGGACCCCAATGAGCAGTTCTTC
CSVELIEDPNEQFF
>TRBV6-1|few|NA|TRBJ1-5
TGTGCCAGCAGTGAAGAGGGCAGAAATTTTTTTGGGGGTCAGCCCCAGCATTTT
CASSEEGRNFFGGQPQHF
>TRBV4-2|few|NA|TRBJ2-7
TGTGCCAGCAGCCAAGAGAGCTGGAGCGAGCAGTACTTC
CASSQESWSEQYF
>TRBV12-3/TRBV12-4|many|NA|TRBJ1-5
TGTGCCAGCAGTTTGGGGGACGGGGGGCGGAATCAGCCCCAGCATTTT
CASSLGDGGRNQPQHF
>TRBV29-1|few|NA|TRBJ2-3
TGCAGCGTTGAAGATTCGGAAGCCCCAAGCACAGATACGCAGTATTTT
CSVEDSEAPSTDTQYF
>TRBV11-3|many|NA|TRBJ2-3
TGTGCCAGCAGCTCCACCGACGAAGGGGCGGGGGATACGCAGTATTTT
CASSSTDEGAGDTQYF
>TRBV28|few|NA|TRBJ2-5
TGTGCCAGCAGTTTCCCCCAGGGGCGGATAGAGACCCAGTACTTC
CASSFPQGRIETQYF
>TRBV15|NA|NA|TRBJ1-5
TGTGCCACCAGCAGAGAGAGGACAGGCAATCAGCCCCAGCATTTT
CATSRERTGNQPQHF
>TRBV11-1|few|NA|TRBJ2-3
TGTGCCAGCAGGGGTCCCCCTCCCAAAGATACGCAGTATTTT
CASRGPPPKDTQYF
>TRBV2|few|TRBD1|TRBJ2-3
TGTGCCAGCAGGGAAGACAGGGGGAGCACAGATACGCAGTATTTT
CASREDRGSTDTQYF
>TRBV19|few|NA|TRBJ1-5
TGTGCCACCCTCGGGGGGAGTAGCAATCAGCCCCAGCATTTT
CATLGGSSNQPQHF
>TRBV4-2|NA|TRBD1|TRBJ1-4
TGTGCCAGCAGCCAGGGAGTATCCGGACAGGGCCGGGAAAAACTGTTTTTT
CASSQGVSGQGREKLFF
>TRBV11-3|many|NA|TRBJ2-5
TGTGCCAGCAGCCCCGGACCCGGGACCCAGTACTTC
CASSPGPGTQYF
>TRBV4-1|NA|NA|TRBJ2-1
TGCGCCAGCAGCCAAGGTACTAGCTATGAGCAGTTCTTC
CASSQGTSYEQFF
>TRBV30|many|NA|TRBJ1-5
TGTGCCTGGAGCAAATCCCGGGGGTTAGGGCAGCCCCAGCATTTT
CAWSKSRGLGQPQHF
>TRBV11-2|many|NA|TRBJ2-5
TGTGCCAGCAGCGCATACTTCCAAGAGACCCAGTACTTC
CASSAYFQETQYF
>TRBV7-9|many|NA|TRBJ2-7
TGTGCCAGCAGCTTATTAATTGGGGAAAAGGGCGAGCAGTACTTC
CASSLLIGEKGEQYF
>TRBV12-3/TRBV12-4|many|NA|TRBJ2-3
TGTGCCAGCAGTTTGGACGGCACAGATACGCAGTATTTT
CASSLDGTDTQYF
>TRBV28|NA|NA|TRBJ1-4
TGTGCCAGCAGCCTCCCCGGAAAACTGTTTTTT
CASSLPGKLFF
>TRBV18|few|TRBD1|TRBJ2-1
TGTGCCAGCTCACTCCAGACAGGGGAATCCTACAATGAGCAGTTCTTC
CASSLQTGESYNEQFF
>TRBV5-1|few|TRBD1|TRBJ1-6
TGCGCCAGCAGCAATACAGGGGATTCACCCCTCCACTTT
CASSNTGDSPLHF
>TRBV7-2|NA|NA|TRBJ2-2
TGTGCCAGCAGCTCTGTCGGGGGTCGGAACACCGGGGAGCTGTTTTTT
CASSSVGGRNTGELFF
>TRBV20-1|many|NA|TRBJ2-1
TGCAGTGCTAGAGAGGTAGCGGCGTCTGATGAGCAGTTCTTC
CSAREVAASDEQFF
>TRBV9|many|NA|TRBJ2-7
TGTGCCAGCAGCCTCCGACCCTTGGGAAACGAGCAGTACTTC
CASSLRPLGNEQYF
>TRBV3-1|few|NA|TRBJ2-4
TGTGCCAGCAGCCAAGATGTCCAGGGGTGGGACATTCAGTACTTC
CASSQDVQGWDIQYF
>TRBV20-1|NA|NA|TRBJ2-3
TGCAGTGCTCCTGGATCCCGGGACACGCGCACAGATACGCAGTATTTT
CSAPGSRDTRTDTQYF
>TRBV30|NA|TRBD2|TRBJ2-7
TGTGCCTGGAGTCCCGGGAGGGACTACGAGCAGTACTTC
CAWSPGRDYEQYF
>TRBV12-5|NA|NA|TRBJ1-1
TGTGCTAACAATCATAGGGGGAACACTGAAGCTTTCTTT
CANNHRGNTEAFF
>TRBV29-1|NA|TRBD2|TRBJ2-5
TGCAGCGTTGTAGCGGGAGTCGAGACCCAGTACTTC
CSVVAGVETQYF
>TRBV20-1|many|NA|TRBJ2-3
TGCAGTGCTAGACCCATGGATACGCAGTATTTT
CSARPMDTQYF
>TRBV4-1|many|TRBD1|TRBJ2-7
TGCGCCAGCAGCCAAGATTTCGGACAGGGGTCCTACGAGCAGTACTTC
CASSQDFGQGSYEQYF
>TRBV7-8|NA|NA|TRBJ2-7
TGTGCCAGCAGCTCTGACCCCCGGGTAAACTACGAGCAGTACTTC
CASSSDPRVNYEQYF
>TRBV9|NA|TRBD2|TRBJ2-1
TGTGCCAGCAGCGTAGCTCCCCTAGCGGGAGGGCGGAGCCCCTACAATGAGCAGTTCTTC
CASSVAPLAGGRSPYNEQFF
>TRBV7-9|many|TRBD1|TRBJ2-3
TGTGCCAGCAGCTCGGGACAGAGCACAGATACGCAGTATTTT
CASSSGQSTDTQYF
>TRBV20-1|many|NA|TRBJ1-2
TGCAGTGCTTCGACAGCTAACTATGGCTACACCTTC
CSASTANYGYTF
>TRBV24-1|many|TRBD1|TRBJ2-2
TGTGCCACCAGTGATTATACCGGGACAGACACCGGGGAGCTGTTTTTT
CATSDYTGTDTGELFF
>TRBV19|few|NA|TRBJ2-1
TGTGCCAGTAGTATAGATCTCCCGGGCCGCCGGAATGAGCAGTTCTTC
CASSIDLPGRRNEQFF
>TRBV6-1|NA|TRBD1|TRBJ2-7
TGTGCCATCAGGGGGTTGGGGACGGCTGACGAGCAGTACTTC
CAIRGLGTADEQYF
>TRBV10-3|NA|NA|TRBJ2-3
TGTGCCCTCCTAAGCACAGATACGCAGTATTTT
CALLSTDTQYF
>TRBV7-8|many|TRBD2|TRBJ2-1
TGTGCCAGCAGCACCGTACTAGCGGGAGTTCGAGATGAGCAGTTCTTC
CASSTVLAGVRDEQFF
>TRBV7-9|NA|TRBD1|TRBJ2-1
TGTGCCAGCAGCCGGACAGGACTTTACAATGAGCAGTTCTTC
CASSRTGLYNEQFF
>TRBV12-5|NA|TRBD2|TRBJ2-1
TGTGCTAGTGGGGCGGGACTAGCGGGTAACAATGAGCAGTTCTTC
CASGAGLAGNNEQFF